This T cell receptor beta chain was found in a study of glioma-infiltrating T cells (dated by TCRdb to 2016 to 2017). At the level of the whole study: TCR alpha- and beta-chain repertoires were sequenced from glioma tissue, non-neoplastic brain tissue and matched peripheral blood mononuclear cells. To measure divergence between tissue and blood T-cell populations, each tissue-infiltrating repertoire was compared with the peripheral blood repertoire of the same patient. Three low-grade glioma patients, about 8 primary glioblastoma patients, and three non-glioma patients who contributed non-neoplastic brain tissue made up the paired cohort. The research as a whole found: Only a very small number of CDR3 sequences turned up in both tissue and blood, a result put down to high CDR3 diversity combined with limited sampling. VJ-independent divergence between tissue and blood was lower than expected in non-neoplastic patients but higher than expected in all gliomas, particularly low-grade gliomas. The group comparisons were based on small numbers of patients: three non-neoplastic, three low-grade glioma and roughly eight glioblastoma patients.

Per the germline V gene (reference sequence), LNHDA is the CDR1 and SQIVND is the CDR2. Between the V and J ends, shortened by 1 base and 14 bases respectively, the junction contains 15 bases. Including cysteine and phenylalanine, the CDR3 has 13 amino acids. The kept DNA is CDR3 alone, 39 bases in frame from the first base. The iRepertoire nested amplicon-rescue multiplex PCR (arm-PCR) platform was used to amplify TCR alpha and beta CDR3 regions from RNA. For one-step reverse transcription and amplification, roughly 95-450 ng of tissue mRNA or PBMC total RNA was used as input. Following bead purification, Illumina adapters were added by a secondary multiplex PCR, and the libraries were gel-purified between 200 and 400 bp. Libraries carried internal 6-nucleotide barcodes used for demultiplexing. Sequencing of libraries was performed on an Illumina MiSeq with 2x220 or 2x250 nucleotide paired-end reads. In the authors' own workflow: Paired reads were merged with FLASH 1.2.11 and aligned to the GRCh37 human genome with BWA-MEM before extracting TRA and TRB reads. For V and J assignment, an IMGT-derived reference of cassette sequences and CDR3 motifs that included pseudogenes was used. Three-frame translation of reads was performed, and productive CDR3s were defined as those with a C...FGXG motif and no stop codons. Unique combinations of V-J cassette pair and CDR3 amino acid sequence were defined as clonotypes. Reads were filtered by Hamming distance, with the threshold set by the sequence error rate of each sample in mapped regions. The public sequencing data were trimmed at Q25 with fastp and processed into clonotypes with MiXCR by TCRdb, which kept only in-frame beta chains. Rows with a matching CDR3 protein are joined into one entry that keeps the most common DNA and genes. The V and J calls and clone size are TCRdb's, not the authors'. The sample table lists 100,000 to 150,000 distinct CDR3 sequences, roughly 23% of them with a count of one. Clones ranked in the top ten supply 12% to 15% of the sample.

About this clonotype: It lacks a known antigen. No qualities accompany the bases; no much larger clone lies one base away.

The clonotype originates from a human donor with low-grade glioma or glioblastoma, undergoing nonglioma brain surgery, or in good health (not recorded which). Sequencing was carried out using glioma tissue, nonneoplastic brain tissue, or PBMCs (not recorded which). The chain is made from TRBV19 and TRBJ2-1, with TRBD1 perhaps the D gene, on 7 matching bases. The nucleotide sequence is TGTGCCAGTAGTATAGGACAGGGAGGATTGAAGTTCTTC. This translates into CASSIGQGGLKFF. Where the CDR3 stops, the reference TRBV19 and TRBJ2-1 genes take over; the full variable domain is DGGITQSPKYLFRKEGQNVTLSCEQNLNHDAMYWYRQDPGQGLRLIYYSQIVNDFQKGDIAEGYSVSREKKESFPLTVTSAQKNPTAFYLCASSIGQGGLKFFGPGTRLTVL.